The rows below give T cell receptor beta chains drawn from one sample of a study of blood T cells in healthy people across ages. TCRdb passed the 5' RACE reads through MiXCR, listing each CDR3 protein once. Of around 650,000 distinct CDR3 sequences listed, about 30% were seen once; the top ten hold just over 15%. The source material was blood. These receptors came from a woman at least 80 years old in good health. CDR3s include the opening cysteine and the closing phenylalanine or tryptophan. A D gene is named only where the DNA matches it firmly. Size values are once, few and many counts, or a class for expanded clones, and some rows have none.

j_call d_call v_call clone_size cdr3_nt cdr3_aa
TRBJ2-4 TRBD2 TRBV28 NA TGTGCCAGCAGCAAAATAACTAGCGGGAGTACCATTCAGTACTTC CASSKITSGSTIQYF
TRBJ2-4 TRBD1 TRBV5-4 many TGTGCCAGCAGCACCTTGGACAGGGCCAAAAACATTCAGTACTTC CASSTLDRAKNIQYF
TRBJ1-1 NA TRBV5-6 many TGTGCCAGCAGCTACTCCGGGTCGAACACTGAAGCTTTCTTT CASSYSGSNTEAFF
TRBJ1-1 TRBD1 TRBV7-9 NA TGCGCCGGCAGCCCGCAGGGGGGAGCGCTACAGTCGGAAGCTTTCTTT CAGSPQGGALQSEAFF
TRBJ2-5 NA TRBV7-9 few TGTGCCAGCAGCCCGCCGAGGGGGCGGGAGGAACAAGAGACCCAGTACTTC CASSPPRGREEQETQYF
TRBJ2-3 NA TRBV28 many TGTGCCAGCAGCTCATCGAACGTTGGGGCTAGCACAGATACGCAGTATTTT CASSSSNVGASTDTQYF
TRBJ1-1 NA TRBV13 few TGTGCCAGCAGCTCCCGCCTGACAGGTTCGAACACTGAAGCTTTCTTT CASSSRLTGSNTEAFF
TRBJ1-2 NA TRBV6-1 many TGTGCCAGCGACGTTCAGGGCAATGATGGCTACACCTTC CASDVQGNDGYTF
TRBJ2-7 TRBD1 TRBV29-1 NA TGCAGCGTTTCCTCGACAGGGAACTCCTACGAGCAGTACTTC CSVSSTGNSYEQYF
TRBJ2-1 NA TRBV11-2 many TGTGCCAGCAGCTTAGGATTCTCGGGTGAGCAGTTCTTC CASSLGFSGEQFF
TRBJ2-7 NA TRBV5-1 NA TGCGCCAGCAGCTGGGACGGGAATATCTACGAGCAGTACTTC CASSWDGNIYEQYF
TRBJ1-2 NA TRBV9 many TGTGCCAGCAGCCCCCGTGTTGGGGGTGGTGATGGCTACACCTTC CASSPRVGGGDGYTF
TRBJ1-2 NA TRBV5-1 few TGCGCCAGCAGCTTGGTCCGGGACGGCCGCGGAGGCTACACCTTC CASSLVRDGRGGYTF
TRBJ2-7 TRBD1 TRBV27 many TGTGCCAGCGGCGAAACAGGGGGCTCTTCCTACGAGCAGTACTTC CASGETGGSSYEQYF
TRBJ2-5 NA TRBV3-1 many TGTGCCAGCAGCCAAGATCCGGGGGAGACCCAGTACTTC CASSQDPGETQYF
TRBJ1-2 NA TRBV6-2/TRBV6-3 many TGTGCCAGCAGCCGGACCAGGGACTATGGCTACACCTTC CASSRTRDYGYTF
TRBJ2-1 NA TRBV7-2 NA TGTGCCAGCAGCCGAGTGGGCAGGGCCAATGAGCAGTTCTTC CASSRVGRANEQFF
TRBJ2-7 NA TRBV11-1 NA TGTGCCAGCAGCCCGTGGGGGAATAGCTACGAGCAGTACTTC CASSPWGNSYEQYF
TRBJ2-3 TRBD2 TRBV7-2 many TGTGCCAGCCAGCGGGGGGGCCTAGATACGCAGTATTTT CASQRGGLDTQYF
TRBJ2-7 TRBD2 TRBV9 many TGTGCCAGCAGCGTAGGCGTAGCGGGGGGGCCCTACGAGCAGTACTTC CASSVGVAGGPYEQYF
TRBJ2-3 TRBD2 TRBV20-1 once TGCAGTGCCCATCGGGGGGGCGGGAGCACAGATACGCAGTATTTT CSAHRGGGSTDTQYF
TRBJ2-5 TRBD2 TRBV20-1 many TGCAGTGCTAAAACCGGGACTAGCGAGGAGACCCAGTACTTC CSAKTGTSEETQYF
TRBJ2-7 TRBD1 TRBV6-2/TRBV6-3 NA TGTGCCAGCACCCCGGACAGGGCTAGGTACTACGAGCAGTACTTC CASTPDRARYYEQYF
TRBJ2-7 TRBD1 TRBV30 few TGTGCCTGGAGGGGGGACAGGGGAAATAGCGTAGACTACGAGCAGTACTTC CAWRGDRGNSVDYEQYF
TRBJ1-5 TRBD1 TRBV7-2 NA TGTGCCAGCAGCTTAGCTCTCTCAGGACAGGGTATGGGAAATCAGCCCCAGCATTTT CASSLALSGQGMGNQPQHF
TRBJ2-5 TRBD1 TRBV6-1 few TGTACCAGCCGCCTTCGGGACAGGGGTCTTCAAGAGACCCAGTACTTC CTSRLRDRGLQETQYF
TRBJ1-2 TRBD1 TRBV29-1 many TGCAGCGCCGAGACAGGGGCAAACTATGGCTACACCTTC CSAETGANYGYTF
TRBJ2-5 NA TRBV7-2 few TGTGCCAGCAGCAAACTAACTGGGGGGGGCAGGGAGACCCAGTACTTC CASSKLTGGGRETQYF
TRBJ1-2 TRBD1 TRBV9 NA TGTGCCAGCACTCGGACAGGATGGTATGGCTACACCTTC CASTRTGWYGYTF
TRBJ1-2 NA TRBV11-2 few TGTGCCAGCCGGAGACCGGGGGGCAGTGGCTACACCTTC CASRRPGGSGYTF
TRBJ1-2 TRBD1 TRBV7-9 NA TGTGCCAGCAGCTCGACAGGGTCTACTAACTATGGCTACACCTTC CASSSTGSTNYGYTF
TRBJ1-3 NA TRBV10-3 few TGTGCCATCCTTGGGGGCCCCGGAAACACCATATATTTT CAILGGPGNTIYF
TRBJ1-4 TRBD1 TRBV6-2/TRBV6-3 many TGTGCCAGCGGGGACAGGAGGAATGAAAAACTGTTTTTT CASGDRRNEKLFF
TRBJ2-7 TRBD1 TRBV20-1 many TGCAGTGCTAGAGACCCCATGGGGACAGGGGTCCACGAGCAGTACTTC CSARDPMGTGVHEQYF
TRBJ2-3 NA TRBV5-4 many TGTGCCAGCAGCTTCTCCTCAGGGACAGATACGCAGTATTTT CASSFSSGTDTQYF
TRBJ2-7 NA TRBV5-5 many TGTGCCAGCAGCTTTTTCACGACGACACGCAGAAGCTCCTACGAGCAGTACTTC CASSFFTTTRRSSYEQYF
TRBJ1-2 TRBD1 TRBV7-2 many TGTGCCAGCAGCTCCGACAGGGCCGGCTACACCTTC CASSSDRAGYTF
TRBJ2-7 NA TRBV5-1 many TGCGCCAGCAGCTTGGAAAGTTCGGATTTTTCCTACGAGCAGTACTTC CASSLESSDFSYEQYF
TRBJ2-5 NA TRBV27 few TGTGCCAGCAGTTTACATGGGTCCAAGTCCCAGTACTTC CASSLHGSKSQYF
TRBJ2-1 NA TRBV20-1 NA TGCAGTGCAATCGATCCCAGGACCCAACTTGAGCAGTTCTTC CSAIDPRTQLEQFF
TRBJ2-5 TRBD1 TRBV3-1 many TGTGCCAGCAGCCATCAACGACCAGGGGGCTCGGAGACCCAGTACTTC CASSHQRPGGSETQYF
TRBJ1-2 NA TRBV10-3 many TGTGCCATCAGTGAGTCGAGTGGCTACACCTTC CAISESSGYTF
TRBJ1-4 NA TRBV2 NA TGTGCCAGCAGTGGGGTGGGTCTCAGTGAAAAACTGTTTTTT CASSGVGLSEKLFF
TRBJ2-1 TRBD2 TRBV24-1 NA TGTGCCACCAGCCCGAGGACTAGCTCCTACAATGAGCAGTTCTTC CATSPRTSSYNEQFF
TRBJ2-3 TRBD2 TRBV12-3/TRBV12-4 many TGTGCCAGCAGTCGCTACCTGTCAAGCGGGGGGAGCACAGATACGCAGTATTTT CASSRYLSSGGSTDTQYF
TRBJ2-7 NA TRBV18 many TGTGCCAGCTCACCGCCGGCCGGTGCCACCTACGAGCAGTACTTC CASSPPAGATYEQYF
TRBJ2-5 TRBD1 TRBV12-3/TRBV12-4 NA TGTGCCAGCAGTTTCCGGGACAGGGCCGCGTCGGAGACCCAGTACTTC CASSFRDRAASETQYF